This TCR beta chain was sequenced for a study of T cells after yellow fever vaccination. About the research overall: SMART-Seq v4 Ultra Low Input prepared libraries from low-cell fractions.

This clonotype has ten or more counts. The antigen is not known. CDR1 is MNHNY and CDR2 is SVGAGI in the germline V gene (reference sequence). There are 13 residues in the CDR3. V lost 5 bases, J lost 9 bases, and 17 bases lay in between. Generation of TCR cDNA used 5'RACE template switching (which added a universal primer site and UMIs). TCRdb reprocessed the 5' RACE reads via MiXCR and lists one record per CDR3 protein. The sample lists approximately 110,000 distinct CDR3 sequences, more than 6% seen once, with roughly 2.5% in the top ten. Findings of the study overall: Abundant clonotypes from the bulk population could have been carried over as contaminants into FACS-sorted repertoires. A faster peak, day 5 versus 15, was reached by the weaker secondary response.

Specimen: CD4+ T cells sorted from PBMCs, collected 9 to 10 days after the first yellow fever vaccination. V is TRBV6-6 and J is TRBJ2-7; D remains ambiguous. This receptor was identified in a man in his late teens or twenties who received the YFV17D yellow fever vaccine. CDR3 nucleotide sequence: TGTGCCAGCAGTACCGTTTTAGGCTTCCGGCAGTACTTC. Its translation is CASSTVLGFRQYF.